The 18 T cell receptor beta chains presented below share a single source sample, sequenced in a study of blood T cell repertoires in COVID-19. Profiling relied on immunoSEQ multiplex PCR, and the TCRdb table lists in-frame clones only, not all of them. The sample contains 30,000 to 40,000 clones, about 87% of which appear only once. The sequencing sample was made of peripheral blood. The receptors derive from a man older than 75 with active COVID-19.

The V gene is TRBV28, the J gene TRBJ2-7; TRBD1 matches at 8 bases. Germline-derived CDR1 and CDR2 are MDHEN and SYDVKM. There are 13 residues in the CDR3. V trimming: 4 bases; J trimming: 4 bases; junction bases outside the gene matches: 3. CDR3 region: CASSSGGGYEQYF. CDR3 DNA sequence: TGTGCCAGCAGTTCAGGGGGCGGGTACGAGCAGTACTTC. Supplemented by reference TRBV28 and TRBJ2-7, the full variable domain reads DVKVTQSSRYLVKRTGEKVFLECVQDMDHENMFWYRQDPGLGLRLIYFSYDVKMKEKGDIPEGYSVSREKKERFSLILESASTNQTSMYLCASSSGGGYEQYFGPGTRLTVT.

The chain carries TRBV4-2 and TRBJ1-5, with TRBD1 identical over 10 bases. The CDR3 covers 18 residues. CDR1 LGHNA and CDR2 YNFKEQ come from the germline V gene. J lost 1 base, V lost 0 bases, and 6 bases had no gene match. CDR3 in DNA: TGTGCCAGCAGCCAAGATTTGGGGGGACAGGGGAGCAATCAGCCCCAGCATTTT. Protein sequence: CASSQDLGGQGSNQPQHF.

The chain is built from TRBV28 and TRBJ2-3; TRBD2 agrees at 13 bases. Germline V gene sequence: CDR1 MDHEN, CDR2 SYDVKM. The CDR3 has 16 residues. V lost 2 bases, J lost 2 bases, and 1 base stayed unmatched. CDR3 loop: CASSLTSGRVTDTQYF. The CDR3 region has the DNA TGTGCCAGCAGTTTAACTAGCGGGAGGGTCACAGATACGCAGTATTTT.

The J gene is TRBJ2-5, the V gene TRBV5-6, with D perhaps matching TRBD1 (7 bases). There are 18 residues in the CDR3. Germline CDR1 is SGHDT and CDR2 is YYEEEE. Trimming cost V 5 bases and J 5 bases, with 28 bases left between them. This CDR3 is CASSRRAPPTGRSETQYF. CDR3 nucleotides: TGTGCCAGCAGTCGCCGGGCGCCTCCGACAGGGAGGTCGGAGACCCAGTACTTC.

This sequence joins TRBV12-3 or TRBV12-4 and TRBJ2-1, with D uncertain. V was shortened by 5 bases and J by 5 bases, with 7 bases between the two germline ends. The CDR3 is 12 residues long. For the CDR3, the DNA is TGTGCCAGCAGTCGTCCCCACAATGAGCAGTTCTTC. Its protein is CASSRPHNEQFF.

CDR3 DNA sequence: TGTGCCAGCAGTTACTCGCAGGGTACGCAAGAGACCCAGTACTTC. The encoded protein is CASSYSQGTQETQYF. V is TRBV6-5 and J is TRBJ2-5; D may be TRBD1 (5 bases). Trimming shortened V by 0 bases and J by 2 bases, and 10 bases separated the two germline ends. Germline CDR1 and CDR2: MNHEY and SVGAGI. The CDR3 loop spans 15 amino acids.

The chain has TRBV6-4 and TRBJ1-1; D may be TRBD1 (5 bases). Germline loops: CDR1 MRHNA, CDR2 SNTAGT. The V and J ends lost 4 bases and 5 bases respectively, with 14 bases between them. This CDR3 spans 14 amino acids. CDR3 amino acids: CASSASPGQTEAFF. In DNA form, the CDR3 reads TGTGCCAGCAGTGCCTCCCCAGGGCAAACTGAAGCTTTCTTT.

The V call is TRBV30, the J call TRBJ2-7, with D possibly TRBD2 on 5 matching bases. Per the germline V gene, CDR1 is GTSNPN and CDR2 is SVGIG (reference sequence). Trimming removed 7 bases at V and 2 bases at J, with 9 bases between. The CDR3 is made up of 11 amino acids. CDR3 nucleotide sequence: TGTGCCTTAGACGGGGCCTACGAGCAGTACTTC. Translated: CALDGAYEQYF.

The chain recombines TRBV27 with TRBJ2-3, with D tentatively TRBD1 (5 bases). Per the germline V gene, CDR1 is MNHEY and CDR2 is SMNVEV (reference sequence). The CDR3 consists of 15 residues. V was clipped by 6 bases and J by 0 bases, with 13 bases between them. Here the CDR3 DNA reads TGTGCCAGCAGAAATCAGGGATTTAGCACAGATACGCAGTATTTT. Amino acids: CASRNQGFSTDTQYF.

The CDR3 coding sequence is TGTGCCAGCAGTAGATACAGGCTCGGATACGAGCAGTACTTC. This encodes CASSRYRLGYEQYF. The rearrangement uses TRBV6-5 and TRBJ2-7; perhaps TRBD1 as D (5 bases). V lost 5 bases, J lost 4 bases, and 15 bases lay in between. Germline V gene data show CDR1 as MNHEY and CDR2 as SVGAGI. The CDR3 has 14 amino acids.

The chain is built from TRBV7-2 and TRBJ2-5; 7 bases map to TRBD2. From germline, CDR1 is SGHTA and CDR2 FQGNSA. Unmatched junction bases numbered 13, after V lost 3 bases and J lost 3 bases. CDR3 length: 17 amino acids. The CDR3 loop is CASSFVSGGGSKETQYF. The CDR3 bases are TGTGCCAGCAGCTTTGTTTCGGGTGGCGGGAGCAAAGAGACCCAGTACTTC.

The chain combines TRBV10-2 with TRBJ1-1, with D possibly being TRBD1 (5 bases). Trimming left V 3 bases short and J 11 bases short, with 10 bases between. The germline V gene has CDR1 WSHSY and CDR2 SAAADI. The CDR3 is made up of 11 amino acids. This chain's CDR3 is CASSEGARAFF. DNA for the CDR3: TGCGCCAGCAGTGAAGGGGCGAGGGCTTTCTTT.

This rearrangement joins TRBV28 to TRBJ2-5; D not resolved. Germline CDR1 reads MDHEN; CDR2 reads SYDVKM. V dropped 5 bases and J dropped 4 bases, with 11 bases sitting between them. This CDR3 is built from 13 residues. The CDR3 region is CASSPPSVETQYF. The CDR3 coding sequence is TGTGCCAGCAGTCCCCCGAGCGTAGAGACCCAGTACTTC. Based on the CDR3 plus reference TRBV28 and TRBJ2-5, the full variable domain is DVKVTQSSRYLVKRTGEKVFLECVQDMDHENMFWYRQDPGLGLRLIYFSYDVKMKEKGDIPEGYSVSREKKERFSLILESASTNQTSMYLCASSPPSVETQYFGPGTRLLVL.

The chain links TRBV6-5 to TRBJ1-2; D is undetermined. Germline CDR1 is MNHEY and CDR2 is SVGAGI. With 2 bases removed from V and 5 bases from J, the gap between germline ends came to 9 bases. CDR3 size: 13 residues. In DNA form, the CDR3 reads TGTGCCAGCAGTTACGGTCGGGGTTATGGCTACACCTTC. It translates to CASSYGRGYGYTF.

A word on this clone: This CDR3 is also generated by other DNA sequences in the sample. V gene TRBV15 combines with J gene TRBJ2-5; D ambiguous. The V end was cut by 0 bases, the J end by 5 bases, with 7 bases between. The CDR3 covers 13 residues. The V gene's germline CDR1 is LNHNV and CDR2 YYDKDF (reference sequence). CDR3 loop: CATSRDLSETQYF. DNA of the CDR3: TGTGCCACCAGCAGAGATCTATCGGAGACCCAGTACTTC.

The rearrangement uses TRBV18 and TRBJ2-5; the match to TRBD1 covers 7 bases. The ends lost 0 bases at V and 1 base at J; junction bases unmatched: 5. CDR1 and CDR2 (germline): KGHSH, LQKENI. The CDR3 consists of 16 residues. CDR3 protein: CASSPPMNRGQETQYF. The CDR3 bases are TGTGCCAGCTCACCACCCATGAACAGGGGCCAAGAGACCCAGTACTTC.

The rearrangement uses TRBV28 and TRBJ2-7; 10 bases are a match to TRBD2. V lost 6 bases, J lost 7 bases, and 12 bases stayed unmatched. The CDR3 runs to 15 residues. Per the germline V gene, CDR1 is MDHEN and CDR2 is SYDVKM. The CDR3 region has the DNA TGTGCCAGCAGCACCTACACTAGCGGGATCCAGGAGCAGTACTTC. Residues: CASSTYTSGIQEQYF.

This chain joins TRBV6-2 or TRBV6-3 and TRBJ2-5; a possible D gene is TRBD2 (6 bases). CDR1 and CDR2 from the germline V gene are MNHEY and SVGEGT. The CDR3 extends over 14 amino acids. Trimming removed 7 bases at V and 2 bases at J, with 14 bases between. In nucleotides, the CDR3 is TGTGCCAGCACCCCCGCGGGGCGTCAAGAGACCCAGTACTTC. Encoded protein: CASTPAGRQETQYF.